These 19 T cell receptor beta chains were sequenced from one sample in a study of blood T cell repertoires in COVID-19. The data were produced by immunoSEQ multiplex PCR, yet TCRdb's version contains in-frame clones alone and is incomplete. This table holds about 440,000 clones, 90% found once. The sample taken for sequencing was PBMCs or T cells enriched from blood (not recorded which). The source is a man aged 18 to 30 who had recovered from COVID-19.

The rearrangement joins TRBV12-5 to TRBJ2-1; 11 positions match TRBD2. Losses at the gene ends were 7 bases for V and 6 bases for J; bases not matched to a gene: 11. The CDR3 length is 16 residues. Germline CDR1 LGHNT, CDR2 FRNRAP. The CDR3 is CASARRSGGDPNEQFF. The CDR3 DNA sequence: TGTGCTAGTGCCCGACGTAGCGGGGGGGACCCCAATGAGCAGTTCTTC.

The chain combines TRBV6-6 with TRBJ1-1; TRBD1 is a possible D gene (5 bases). V dropped 4 bases and J dropped 3 bases, with 12 bases sitting between them. The germline V gene encodes CDR1 MNHNY and CDR2 SVGAGI (reference sequence). The CDR3 is 14 amino acids. For the CDR3, the DNA is TGTGCCAGCAGTTCGCAGGGCTGGGACACTGAAGCTTTCTTT. Protein: CASSSQGWDTEAFF.

The V gene is TRBV27, the J gene TRBJ2-3, with 10 bases identical to TRBD2. The CDR3 spans 15 residues. V lost 3 bases, J lost 8 bases, and 8 bases stayed unmatched. Germline values: CDR1 MNHEY, CDR2 SMNVEV (reference sequence). CDR3 sequence: CASSFRRLAGATQYF. CDR3 nucleotides: TGTGCCAGCAGTTTCCGTCGGCTAGCGGGAGCTACGCAGTATTTT.

The chain has TRBV6-1 and TRBJ1-2; D remains ambiguous. V dropped 2 bases and J dropped 2 bases, with 18 bases sitting between them. The CDR3 sequence is 17 residues long. CDR1 MNHNS and CDR2 SASEGT come from the germline V gene. Here the CDR3 DNA reads TGTGCCAGCAGTGAAAGTGCGGGCCAAGGGTTAAACTATGGCTACACCTTC. It translates to CASSESAGQGLNYGYTF.

The chain joins TRBV10-2 to TRBJ1-6; 9 bases agree with TRBD1. Germline V CDR1 and CDR2: WSHSY, SAAADI. The length of the CDR3 is 15 residues. V dropped 4 bases and J dropped 6; count of bases not matched to a gene: 4. The CDR3 spells CASSGQGEANSPLHF. CDR3 nucleotides: TGCGCCAGCAGTGGACAGGGGGAAGCTAATTCACCCCTCCACTTT.

The chain carries TRBV2 and TRBJ1-2; 9 bases line up with TRBD1. V trimming: 4 bases; J trimming: 6 bases; junction bases outside the gene matches: 3. This CDR3 is built from 13 residues. Germline CDR1 reads SNHLY; CDR2 reads FYNNEI. Here the CDR3 reads CASSAGQGNGYTF. The CDR3 DNA follows: TGTGCCAGCAGTGCCGGACAGGGGAATGGCTACACCTTC.

This rearrangement joins TRBV2 to TRBJ1-2; no firm D call. Germline V gives CDR1 SNHLY, CDR2 FYNNEI. V was clipped by 8 bases and J by 8 bases, with 15 bases between them. This CDR3 region has 12 residues. The CDR3 region is CASFVWAAGYTF. CDR3 nucleotides: TGTGCCAGCTTCGTTTGGGCTGCAGGCTACACCTTC.

V usage is TRBV28 and J usage is TRBJ1-1; D gene ambiguous. Trimming shortened V by 1 base and J by 2 bases, and 8 bases separated the two germline ends. CDR3 length equals 14 residues. CDR1 and CDR2 (germline): MDHEN, SYDVKM. The CDR3 reads CASSLYPVNTEAFF. DNA for the CDR3: TGTGCCAGCAGTTTATATCCAGTTAACACTGAAGCTTTCTTT.

This chain joins TRBV6-5 and TRBJ1-4; 7 bases are shared with TRBD1. In germline, CDR1 is MNHEY, CDR2 SVGAGI. After removal of 6 bases from V and 4 bases from J, the junction contained 5 bases not matched to a gene. CDR3 length equals 14 residues. The CDR3 coding sequence is TGTGCCAGCAGAACAGGGGAGATTAATGAAAAACTGTTTTTT. This translates into CASRTGEINEKLFF.

V is TRBV24-1 and J is TRBJ1-1; D is undetermined. CDR1 and CDR2 (germline): KGHDR, SFDVKD. CDR3 length: 13 residues. V lost 7 bases, J lost 1 base, and 9 bases lay in between. CDR3 nucleotides: TGTGCCACCAGGGCCACATGGAACACTGAAGCTTTCTTT. This codes for CATRATWNTEAFF.

The V call is TRBV2, the J call TRBJ1-4; possibly TRBD1 for D (5 bases). The CDR3 spans 16 residues. V was clipped by 3 bases and J by 0 bases, with 11 bases between them. Germline CDR1 reads SNHLY; CDR2 reads FYNNEI. CDR3 sequence (DNA): TGTGCCAGCAGTGAGTCGGGGGTGTCAACTAATGAAAAACTGTTTTTT. Its translation is CASSESGVSTNEKLFF. Together with reference TRBV2 and TRBJ1-4, the CDR3 gives the full variable domain: EPEVTQTPSHQVTQMGQEVILRCVPISNHLYFYWYRQILGQKVEFLVSFYNNEISEKSEIFDDQFSVERPDGSNFTLKIRSTKLEDSAMYFCASSESGVSTNEKLFFGSGTQLSVL.

V usage is TRBV11-3 and J usage is TRBJ2-2, with 8 nucleotides matching TRBD2. With V trimmed by 3 bases and J by 1 base, 1 base remained unmatched. The CDR3 is 15 residues long. Germline V gives CDR1 SGHNT, CDR2 YENEEA. CDR3 in DNA: TGTGCCAGCAGCTTGGCGGGGGGGAACACCGGGGAGCTGTTTTTT. Translated: CASSLAGGNTGELFF.

The J gene is TRBJ2-7, the V gene TRBV5-1; a possible D gene is TRBD2 (5 bases). Germline CDR1 and CDR2: SGHRS and YFSETQ. The CDR3 runs 14 residues. V shed 0 bases and J shed 1 base, with 8 bases lying between them. CDR3 sequence: CASSLGPGSYEQYF. The CDR3 coding sequence is TGCGCCAGCAGCTTGGGTCCGGGATCCTACGAGCAGTACTTC.

The V call is TRBV3-1 (or the pseudogene TRBV3-2), the J call TRBJ1-1, with D hard to call. The germline gives CDR1 LGHDT, CDR2 YNNKEL (reference sequence). Trimming removed 3 bases from V and 6 bases from J, with 11 bases in between. The CDR3 sequence is 13 residues long. The CDR3 nucleotides read TGTGCCAGCAGCCACATAGTTACGTCTGAAGCTTTCTTT. Translating gives CASSHIVTSEAFF.

This clone occurred once. The J gene is TRBJ2-7, the V gene TRBV6-6, with 8 bases that match TRBD1. The CDR3 runs 15 residues. V shed 6 bases, J shed 4 bases, and the junction held 11 bases outside the gene matches. Germline assignment: CDR1 MNHNY and CDR2 SVGAGI (reference sequence). DNA for the CDR3: TGTGCCAGCAGCAGGACAGGGACCCAGGGTTACGAGCAGTACTTC. Translation gives CASSRTGTQGYEQYF.

The chain couples TRBV5-4 to TRBJ1-2, with 7 bases lining up with TRBD1. Trimming took 2 bases from V and 8 from J; bases not matched to a gene: 9. Germline V gives CDR1 SGHNT, CDR2 YYREEE (reference sequence). The CDR3 length is 14 residues. The CDR3 spells CASSFPTGKDGYTF. The CDR3 nucleotides read TGTGCCAGCAGCTTCCCGACAGGGAAGGACGGCTACACCTTC.

The V gene is TRBV19, the J gene TRBJ2-2; 15 bases align to TRBD2. The CDR3 totals 20 residues. Germline CDR1 LNHDA, CDR2 SQIVND (reference sequence). With 5 bases clipped from V and 5 bases from J, the junction kept 15 bases outside the gene matches. The CDR3 region is CASSVLMGLAGGFRTGELFF. Here the CDR3 DNA reads TGTGCCAGTAGTGTTCTAATGGGACTAGCGGGAGGTTTCAGGACCGGGGAGCTGTTTTTT.

The genes are TRBV14 and TRBJ2-7; 7 bases are a match to TRBD2. Looked up from germline, CDR1 is SGHDN and CDR2 is FVKESK. The CDR3 has 16 amino acids. V lost 0 bases, J lost 0 bases, and 5 bases stayed unmatched. This CDR3 is CASSQEAGLASYEQYF. CDR3 nucleotides: TGTGCCAGCAGCCAAGAAGCGGGATTGGCCTCCTACGAGCAGTACTTC.

The chain is built from TRBV7-2 and TRBJ1-1, with a possible D match to TRBD1 (5 bases). Between the trimmed V and J ends, which lost 2 bases and 6 bases, there was a span of 10 bases. This CDR3 has 13 residues. In germline, CDR1 is SGHTA, CDR2 FQGNSA. The CDR3 spells CASSLYPGAEAFF. CDR3 DNA sequence: TGTGCCAGCAGCTTATATCCGGGGGCTGAAGCTTTCTTT.